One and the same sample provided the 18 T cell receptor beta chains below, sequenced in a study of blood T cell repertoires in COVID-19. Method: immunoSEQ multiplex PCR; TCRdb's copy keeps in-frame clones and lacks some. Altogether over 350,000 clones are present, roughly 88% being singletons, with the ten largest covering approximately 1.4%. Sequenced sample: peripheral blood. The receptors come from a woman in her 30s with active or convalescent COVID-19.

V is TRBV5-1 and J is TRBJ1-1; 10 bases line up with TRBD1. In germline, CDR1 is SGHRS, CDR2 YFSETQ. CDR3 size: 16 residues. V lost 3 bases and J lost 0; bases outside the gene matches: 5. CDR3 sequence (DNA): TGCGCCAGCAGCTCCGGGACAGGGGTTATGAACACTGAAGCTTTCTTT. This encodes CASSSGTGVMNTEAFF.

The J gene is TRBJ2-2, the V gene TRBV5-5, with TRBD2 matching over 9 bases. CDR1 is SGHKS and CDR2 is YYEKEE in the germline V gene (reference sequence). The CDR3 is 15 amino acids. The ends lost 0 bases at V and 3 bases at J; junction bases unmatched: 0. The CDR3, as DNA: TGTGCCAGCAGCTTGGGACTAGCGGACACCGGGGAGCTGTTTTTT. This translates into CASSLGLADTGELFF.

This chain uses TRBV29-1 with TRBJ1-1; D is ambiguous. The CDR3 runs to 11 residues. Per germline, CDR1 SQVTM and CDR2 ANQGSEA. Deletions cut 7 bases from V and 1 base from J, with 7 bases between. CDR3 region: CSGEGNTEAFF. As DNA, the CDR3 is TGCAGCGGGGAGGGGAACACTGAAGCTTTCTTT.

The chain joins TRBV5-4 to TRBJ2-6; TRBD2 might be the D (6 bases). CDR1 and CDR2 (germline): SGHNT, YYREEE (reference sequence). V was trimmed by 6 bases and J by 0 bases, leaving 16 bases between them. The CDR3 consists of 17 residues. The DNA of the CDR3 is TGTGCCAGCAAAGGATCGGAGGGGAACTCTGGGGCCAACGTCCTGACTTTC. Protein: CASKGSEGNSGANVLTF.

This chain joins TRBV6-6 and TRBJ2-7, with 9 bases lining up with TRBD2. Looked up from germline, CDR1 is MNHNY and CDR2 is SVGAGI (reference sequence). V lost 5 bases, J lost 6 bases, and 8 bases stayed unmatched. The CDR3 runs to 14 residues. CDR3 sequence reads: CASSPPGTSSEQYF. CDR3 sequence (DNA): TGTGCCAGCAGTCCCCCAGGGACTAGCTCCGAGCAGTACTTC.

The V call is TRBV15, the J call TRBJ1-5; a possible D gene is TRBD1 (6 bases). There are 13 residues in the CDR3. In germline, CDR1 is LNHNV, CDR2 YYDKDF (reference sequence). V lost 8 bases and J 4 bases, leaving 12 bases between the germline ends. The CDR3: CATAGVGNQPQHF. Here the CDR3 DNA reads TGTGCCACCGCAGGGGTAGGGAATCAGCCCCAGCATTTT. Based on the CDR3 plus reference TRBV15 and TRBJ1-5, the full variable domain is DAMVIQNPRYQVTQFGKPVTLSCSQTLNHNVMYWYQQKSSQAPKLLFHYYDKDFNNEADTPDNFQSRRPNTSFCFLDIRSPGLGDTAMYLCATAGVGNQPQHFGDGTRLSIL.

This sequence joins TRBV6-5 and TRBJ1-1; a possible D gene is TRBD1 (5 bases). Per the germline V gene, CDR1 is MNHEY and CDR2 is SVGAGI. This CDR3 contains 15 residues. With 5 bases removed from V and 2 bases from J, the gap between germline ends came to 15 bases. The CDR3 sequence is CASSNLGGVNTEAFF. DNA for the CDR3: TGTGCCAGCAGTAACCTCGGAGGGGTTAACACTGAAGCTTTCTTT.

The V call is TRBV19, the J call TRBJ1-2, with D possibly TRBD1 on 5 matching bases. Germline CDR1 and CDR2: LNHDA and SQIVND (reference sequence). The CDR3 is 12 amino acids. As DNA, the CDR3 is TGTGCTAGTCAGACAGTCGGCTATGGCTACACCTTC. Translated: CASQTVGYGYTF. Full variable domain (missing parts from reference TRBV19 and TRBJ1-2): DGGITQSPKYLFRKEGQNVTLSCEQNLNHDAMYWYRQDPGQGLRLIYYSQIVNDFQKGDIAEGYSVSREKKESFPLTVTSAQKNPTAFYLCASQTVGYGYTFGSGTRLTVV.

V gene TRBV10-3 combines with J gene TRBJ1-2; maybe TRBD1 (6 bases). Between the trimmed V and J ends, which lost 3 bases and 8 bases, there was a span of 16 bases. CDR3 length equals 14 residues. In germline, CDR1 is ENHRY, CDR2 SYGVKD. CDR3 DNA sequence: TGTGCCATCAGTGAAACTCGGGGGGCCGGGGGCTACACCTTC. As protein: CAISETRGAGGYTF.

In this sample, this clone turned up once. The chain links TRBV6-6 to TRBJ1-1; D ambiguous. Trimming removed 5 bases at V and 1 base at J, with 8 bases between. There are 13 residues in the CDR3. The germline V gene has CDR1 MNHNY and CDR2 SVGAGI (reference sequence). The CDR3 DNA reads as TGTGCCAGCAGTCCCCAGGAGAACACTGAAGCTTTCTTT. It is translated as CASSPQENTEAFF.

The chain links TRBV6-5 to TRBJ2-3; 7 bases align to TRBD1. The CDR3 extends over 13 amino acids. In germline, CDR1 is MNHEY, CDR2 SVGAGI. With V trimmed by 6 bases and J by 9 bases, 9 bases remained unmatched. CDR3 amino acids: CASSTRGGATQYF. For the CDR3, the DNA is TGTGCCAGCAGCACTAGAGGGGGCGCGACGCAGTATTTT.

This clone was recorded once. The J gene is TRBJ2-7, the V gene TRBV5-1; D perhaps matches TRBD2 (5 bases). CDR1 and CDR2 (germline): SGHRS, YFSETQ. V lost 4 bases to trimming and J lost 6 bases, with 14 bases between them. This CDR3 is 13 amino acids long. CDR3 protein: CASSQYEGSEQYF. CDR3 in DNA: TGCGCCAGCAGCCAATATGAGGGATCCGAGCAGTACTTC.

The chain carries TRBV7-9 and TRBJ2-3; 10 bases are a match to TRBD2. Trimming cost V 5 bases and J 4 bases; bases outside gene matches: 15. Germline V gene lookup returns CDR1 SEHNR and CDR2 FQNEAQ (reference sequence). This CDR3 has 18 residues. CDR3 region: CASSPRAGGHVNPDTQYF. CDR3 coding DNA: TGTGCCAGCAGCCCTCGAGCGGGGGGGCATGTAAATCCAGATACGCAGTATTTT.

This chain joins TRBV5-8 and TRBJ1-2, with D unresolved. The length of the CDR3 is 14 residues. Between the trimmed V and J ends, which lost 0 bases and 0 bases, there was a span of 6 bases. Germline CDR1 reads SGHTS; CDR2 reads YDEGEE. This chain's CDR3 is CASSLARSNYGYTF. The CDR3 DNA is TGTGCCAGCAGCTTGGCTCGGTCTAACTATGGCTACACCTTC.

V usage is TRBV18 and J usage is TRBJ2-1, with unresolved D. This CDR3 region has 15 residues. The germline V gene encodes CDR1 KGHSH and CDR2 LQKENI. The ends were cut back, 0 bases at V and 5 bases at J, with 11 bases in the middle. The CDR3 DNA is TGTGCCAGCTCACCACCTAGCCGCCAAGACAATGAGCAGTTCTTC. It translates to CASSPPSRQDNEQFF.

The CDR3, as DNA: TGTGCCAGCAGCTTAGTGCAGGCCAGTGAGCAGTTCTTC. Its translation: CASSLVQASEQFF. The J gene is TRBJ2-1, the V gene TRBV11-1; the D is unclear. V was clipped by 1 base and J by 9 bases, with 10 bases between them. Germline CDR1 and CDR2: SGHAT and FQDESV (reference sequence). The CDR3 is 13 amino acids.

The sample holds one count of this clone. CDR3 bases: TGCAGCGTTGGGGAGGGTGAGCAGTTCTTC. Protein product: CSVGEGEQFF. V gene TRBV29-1 combines with J gene TRBJ2-1, with 7 bases that match TRBD2. After removal of 4 bases from V and 9 bases from J, the junction contained 0 bases not matched to a gene. CDR1 is SQVTM and CDR2 is ANQGSEA in the germline V gene. The CDR3 sequence is 10 residues long.

CDR3 region: CASSLTTGGSNTEAFF. The DNA of the CDR3 is TGTGCCAGCAGCTTGACCACAGGGGGCTCGAACACTGAAGCTTTCTTT. V usage is TRBV5-6 and J usage is TRBJ1-1; 9 nucleotides match TRBD1. The CDR3 spans 16 residues. V lost 1 base and J lost 1; bases outside the gene matches: 5. Germline CDR1 and CDR2: SGHDT and YYEEEE.